This T cell receptor beta chain was documented in a study of OX40 agonist ivuxolimab in advanced cancers. Study overall: Mean age approximately 59 years, range about 23 to 80; around 80% male. Whole-study findings and limits: Certain nonresponding patients likewise had low normalized T-cell clonal expansion. Relative to CD4+, CD8+ T cells held more expanded clones on average.

V was clipped by 0 bases and J by 6 bases, with 7 bases between them. Germline V CDR1 and CDR2: SGHRS, YFSETQ. The CDR3 totals 12 residues. Sequencing was performed with immunoSEQ multiplex PCR; in TCRdb, only in-frame clones are kept and a portion is missing. Found here are tens of thousands of clones, roughly 92% of them singletons; the top ten hold around 20%. Regarding this clone: Its antigen is unknown.

The clonotype comes from an adult with an advanced solid tumor such as melanoma, head and neck, liver or kidney cancer. The source material was CD4+ or CD8+ T cells sorted from blood, sampled in a trial of the OX40 agonist ivuxolimab. The chain has TRBV5-1 and TRBJ2-7; D unclear. The CDR3 DNA reads TGCGCCAGCAGCTTGGTTTCTGGCGAGCAGTACTTC. It translates to CASSLVSGEQYF.